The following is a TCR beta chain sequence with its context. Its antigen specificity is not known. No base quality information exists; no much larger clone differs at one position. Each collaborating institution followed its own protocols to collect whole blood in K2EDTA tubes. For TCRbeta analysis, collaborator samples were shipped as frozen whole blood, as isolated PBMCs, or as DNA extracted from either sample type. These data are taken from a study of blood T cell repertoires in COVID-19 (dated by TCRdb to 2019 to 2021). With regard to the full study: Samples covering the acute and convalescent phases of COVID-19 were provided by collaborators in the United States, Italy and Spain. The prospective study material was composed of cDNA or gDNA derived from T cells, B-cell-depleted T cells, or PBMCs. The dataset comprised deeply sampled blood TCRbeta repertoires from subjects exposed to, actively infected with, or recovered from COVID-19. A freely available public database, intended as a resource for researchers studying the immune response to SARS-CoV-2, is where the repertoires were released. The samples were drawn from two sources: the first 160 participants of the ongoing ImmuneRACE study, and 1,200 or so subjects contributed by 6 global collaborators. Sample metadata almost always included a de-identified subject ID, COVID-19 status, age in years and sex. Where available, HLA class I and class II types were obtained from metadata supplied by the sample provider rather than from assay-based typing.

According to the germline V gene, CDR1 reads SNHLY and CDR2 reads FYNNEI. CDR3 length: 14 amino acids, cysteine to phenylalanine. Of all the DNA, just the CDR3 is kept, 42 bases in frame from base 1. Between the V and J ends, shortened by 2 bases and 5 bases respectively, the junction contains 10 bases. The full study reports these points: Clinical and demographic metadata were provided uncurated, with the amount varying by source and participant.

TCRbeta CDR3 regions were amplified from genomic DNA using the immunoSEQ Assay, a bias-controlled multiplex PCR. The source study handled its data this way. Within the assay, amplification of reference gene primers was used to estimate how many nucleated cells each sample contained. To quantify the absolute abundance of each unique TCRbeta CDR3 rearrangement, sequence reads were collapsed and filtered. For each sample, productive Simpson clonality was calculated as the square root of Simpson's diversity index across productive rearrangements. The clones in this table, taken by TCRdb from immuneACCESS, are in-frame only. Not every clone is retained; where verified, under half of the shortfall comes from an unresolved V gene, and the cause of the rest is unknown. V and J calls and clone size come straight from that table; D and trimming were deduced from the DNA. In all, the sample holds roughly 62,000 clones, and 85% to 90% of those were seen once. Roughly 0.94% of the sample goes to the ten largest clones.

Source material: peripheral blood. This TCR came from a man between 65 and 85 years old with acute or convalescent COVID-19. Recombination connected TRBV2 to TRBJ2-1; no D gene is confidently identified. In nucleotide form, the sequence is TGTGCCAGCAGTGAATTCGCAGGCCACAATGAGCAGTTCTTC. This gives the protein CASSEFAGHNEQFF.